The rows below give T cell receptor beta chains drawn from one sample of a study of OX40 agonist ivuxolimab in advanced cancers. Method: immunoSEQ multiplex PCR; TCRdb's copy keeps in-frame clones and lacks some. The repertoire holds about 34,000 clones, with around 90% as singletons. This sample comprised CD4+ or CD8+ T cells sorted from blood, obtained in a trial of the OX40 agonist ivuxolimab. These receptors were collected from an adult with an advanced solid tumor such as melanoma, head and neck, liver or kidney cancer. Each CDR3 is given with its conserved first and last residue. The order of the fields is J gene, D gene, V gene, clone size, CDR3 DNA, CDR3 protein. D genes are given only for firm matches. The listing skips clone size in some rows; elsewhere it reads once, few, many or a size class.

j_call: TRBJ2-5; d_call: TRBD1; v_call: TRBV7-3; clone_size: -; cdr3_nt: TGTGCCAGCAGCTGGGGACAGGGAGAGACCCAGTACTTC; cdr3_aa: CASSWGQGETQYF
j_call: TRBJ1-1; d_call: -; v_call: TRBV6-5; clone_size: -; cdr3_nt: TGTGCCAGCAGTCCCGAGCAGGGAGACGCTGAAGCTTTCTTT; cdr3_aa: CASSPEQGDAEAFF
j_call: TRBJ1-5; d_call: -; v_call: TRBV18; clone_size: -; cdr3_nt: TGTGCCAGCTCACCCCGGGGAAACGAAGAGCCCCAGCATTTT; cdr3_aa: CASSPRGNEEPQHF
j_call: TRBJ1-2; d_call: TRBD1; v_call: TRBV11-3; clone_size: few; cdr3_nt: TGTGCCAGCAGCTTAGTGCCAGGGGGCGCTCGTGATGGCTACACCTTC; cdr3_aa: CASSLVPGGARDGYTF
j_call: TRBJ2-3; d_call: -; v_call: TRBV6-5; clone_size: -; cdr3_nt: TGTGCCAGCAGCTCCATGGATACGCAGTATTTT; cdr3_aa: CASSSMDTQYF
j_call: TRBJ2-3; d_call: TRBD2; v_call: TRBV13; clone_size: -; cdr3_nt: TGTGCCAGCAGACGCGGGACTAGCGGGAGCCGGGCAGATACGCAGTATTTT; cdr3_aa: CASRRGTSGSRADTQYF
j_call: TRBJ2-5; d_call: -; v_call: TRBV6-1; clone_size: -; cdr3_nt: TGTGCCAGCAGTCCGGTCGGGACGGAGACCCAGTACTTC; cdr3_aa: CASSPVGTETQYF
j_call: TRBJ1-1; d_call: -; v_call: TRBV7-9; clone_size: -; cdr3_nt: TGTGCCAGCAGCTTCTGGGGGCCGGTTGAAGCTTTCTTT; cdr3_aa: CASSFWGPVEAFF
j_call: TRBJ2-5; d_call: TRBD1; v_call: TRBV11-3; clone_size: -; cdr3_nt: TGTGCCAGCAGCTTAGCGGGACAGAGGGAGACCCAGTACTTC; cdr3_aa: CASSLAGQRETQYF
j_call: TRBJ1-1; d_call: -; v_call: TRBV5-6; clone_size: few; cdr3_nt: TGTGCCAGCAGCTTGCAGCGGAATGTCGGAGGCATGAACACTGAAGCTTTCTTT; cdr3_aa: CASSLQRNVGGMNTEAFF
j_call: TRBJ1-6; d_call: -; v_call: TRBV7-6; clone_size: -; cdr3_nt: TGTGCCAGCAGCAGAGGGACCTCCTATAATTCACCCCTCCACTTT; cdr3_aa: CASSRGTSYNSPLHF
j_call: TRBJ1-1; d_call: -; v_call: TRBV5-1; clone_size: -; cdr3_nt: TGCGCCAGCAGTCGCGAGATCAACACTGAAGCTTTCTTT; cdr3_aa: CASSREINTEAFF
j_call: TRBJ1-2; d_call: -; v_call: TRBV7-2; clone_size: few; cdr3_nt: TGTGCCAGCAGCCTGACGGACTATGGCTACACCTTC; cdr3_aa: CASSLTDYGYTF
j_call: TRBJ2-7; d_call: -; v_call: TRBV4-1; clone_size: -; cdr3_nt: TGCGCCAGCAGCCAAGGGGGTCACTACGAGCAGTACTTC; cdr3_aa: CASSQGGHYEQYF
j_call: TRBJ1-2; d_call: -; v_call: TRBV30; clone_size: -; cdr3_nt: TGTGCCTGGAGTGTGGGGCTAGAGACCTATGGCTACACCTTC; cdr3_aa: CAWSVGLETYGYTF
j_call: TRBJ2-7; d_call: -; v_call: TRBV5-6; clone_size: -; cdr3_nt: TGTGCCAGCAGCTTTCCTACAGGGTCCGAGCAGTACTTC; cdr3_aa: CASSFPTGSEQYF
j_call: TRBJ2-7; d_call: TRBD2; v_call: TRBV6-1; clone_size: -; cdr3_nt: TGTGCCAGCAGTGCCCGACTAGCGGGGGCCTACGAGCAGTACTTC; cdr3_aa: CASSARLAGAYEQYF
j_call: TRBJ2-1; d_call: -; v_call: TRBV30; clone_size: -; cdr3_nt: TGTGCCTGGAGTCCCTTGGACAGTACCTACAATGAGCAGTTCTTC; cdr3_aa: CAWSPLDSTYNEQFF
j_call: TRBJ2-2; d_call: -; v_call: TRBV11-2; clone_size: -; cdr3_nt: TGTGCCAGCAGCTTAAGACCCCCGAGCGCCGGGGAGCTGTTTTTT; cdr3_aa: CASSLRPPSAGELFF
j_call: TRBJ2-7; d_call: TRBD2; v_call: TRBV5-1; clone_size: -; cdr3_nt: TGCGCCAGCAGGCGGGGGGCAGGGTCGACCTACGAGCAGTACTTC; cdr3_aa: CASRRGAGSTYEQYF
j_call: TRBJ1-1; d_call: -; v_call: TRBV6-1; clone_size: -; cdr3_nt: TGTGCCAGCGGAACCCGACAAGGATCGGACACTGAAGCTTTCTTT; cdr3_aa: CASGTRQGSDTEAFF
j_call: TRBJ1-1; d_call: -; v_call: TRBV7-3; clone_size: -; cdr3_nt: TGTGCCAGCAGCTTGGGGTCCAGGGGAAACACTGAAGCTTTCTTT; cdr3_aa: CASSLGSRGNTEAFF
j_call: TRBJ1-3; d_call: -; v_call: TRBV6-1; clone_size: -; cdr3_nt: TGTGCCAGCAGTGACCCGGGGAGTGAAAACACCATATATTTT; cdr3_aa: CASSDPGSENTIYF
j_call: TRBJ1-2; d_call: -; v_call: TRBV28; clone_size: -; cdr3_nt: TGTGCCAGCAGGCTACACCCCTATGGCTACACCTTC; cdr3_aa: CASRLHPYGYTF
j_call: TRBJ2-5; d_call: -; v_call: TRBV6-5; clone_size: -; cdr3_nt: TGTGCCAGCAGTCGGCAGGGGCGAGAGACCCAGTACTTC; cdr3_aa: CASSRQGRETQYF
j_call: TRBJ2-1; d_call: TRBD1; v_call: TRBV5-5; clone_size: -; cdr3_nt: TGTGCCAGCAGCGGGACAGGGAGATACAATGAGCAGTTCTTC; cdr3_aa: CASSGTGRYNEQFF
j_call: TRBJ2-7; d_call: TRBD2; v_call: TRBV6-5; clone_size: -; cdr3_nt: TGTGCCACCCGGACTAGCGGAACTTACGAGCAGTACTTC; cdr3_aa: CATRTSGTYEQYF
j_call: TRBJ2-7; d_call: -; v_call: TRBV19; clone_size: -; cdr3_nt: TGTGCCAGTAGTATGGGGACTCCCCCGGGCACCTACGAGCAGTACTTC; cdr3_aa: CASSMGTPPGTYEQYF
j_call: TRBJ1-4; d_call: -; v_call: TRBV28; clone_size: -; cdr3_nt: TGTGCCAGCAGCCCCCAAGGTGCCGGGGGCAAGGGAGAAAAACTGTTTTTT; cdr3_aa: CASSPQGAGGKGEKLFF
j_call: TRBJ1-1; d_call: -; v_call: TRBV6-5; clone_size: -; cdr3_nt: TGTGCCAGCAGTTACTCAGCAGAGAACACTGAAGCTTTCTTT; cdr3_aa: CASSYSAENTEAFF
j_call: TRBJ1-4; d_call: -; v_call: TRBV7-2; clone_size: -; cdr3_nt: TGTGCCAGCAGCTGGGGGGTAGATGAAAAACTGTTTTTT; cdr3_aa: CASSWGVDEKLFF
j_call: TRBJ1-1; d_call: -; v_call: TRBV29-1; clone_size: -; cdr3_nt: TGCAGCGTTGAGTACGGCATGAACACTGAAGCTTTCTTT; cdr3_aa: CSVEYGMNTEAFF
j_call: TRBJ1-4; d_call: -; v_call: TRBV4-2; clone_size: -; cdr3_nt: TGTGCCAGCAGCCCCTCGACAGATACTAATGAAAAACTGTTTTTT; cdr3_aa: CASSPSTDTNEKLFF
j_call: TRBJ1-1; d_call: TRBD1; v_call: TRBV7-9; clone_size: once; cdr3_nt: TGTGCCAGCAGCCCACAGGGGCTCACTGAAGCTTTCTTT; cdr3_aa: CASSPQGLTEAFF
j_call: TRBJ2-2; d_call: TRBD2; v_call: TRBV5-4; clone_size: -; cdr3_nt: TGTGCCAGCAGCTGGGGACTAGCGGGAGAGTCTTCCGGGGAGCTGTTTTTT; cdr3_aa: CASSWGLAGESSGELFF
j_call: TRBJ2-2; d_call: -; v_call: TRBV18; clone_size: -; cdr3_nt: TGTGCCAGCTCAAATTTGGAAGGGACCGGGGAGCTGTTTTTT; cdr3_aa: CASSNLEGTGELFF
j_call: TRBJ2-7; d_call: -; v_call: TRBV6-5; clone_size: once; cdr3_nt: TGTGCCAGCAGCCGCACGTCCGGGACCAGCTACGAGCAGTACTTC; cdr3_aa: CASSRTSGTSYEQYF
j_call: TRBJ2-1; d_call: TRBD2; v_call: TRBV7-9; clone_size: -; cdr3_nt: TGTGCCAGCAGCTTACTAGCGGGAGAGGGTGAGCAGTTCTTC; cdr3_aa: CASSLLAGEGEQFF
j_call: TRBJ1-3; d_call: TRBD1; v_call: TRBV2; clone_size: once; cdr3_nt: TGTGCCTCCAGCGGGGACAGGTTTGGAAACACCATATATTTT; cdr3_aa: CASSGDRFGNTIYF
j_call: TRBJ2-2; d_call: TRBD2; v_call: TRBV15; clone_size: -; cdr3_nt: TGTGCCACCAGCACGGGACTAGCGGGAACTAACACCGGGGAGCTGTTTTTT; cdr3_aa: CATSTGLAGTNTGELFF
j_call: TRBJ2-7; d_call: TRBD2; v_call: TRBV7-2; clone_size: -; cdr3_nt: TGTGCCAGCAGCTTAGCGGGGACTAGCGGAGCCTACGAGCAGTACTTC; cdr3_aa: CASSLAGTSGAYEQYF
j_call: TRBJ2-7; d_call: -; v_call: TRBV7-9; clone_size: -; cdr3_nt: TGTGCCAGCAGCTCCGAGACAGAGGTCGAGCAGTACTTC; cdr3_aa: CASSSETEVEQYF
j_call: TRBJ1-5; d_call: TRBD1; v_call: TRBV5-6; clone_size: -; cdr3_nt: TGTGCCAGCAGCTTACTGCCCCCAGGGGGGGATCAGCCCCAGCATTTT; cdr3_aa: CASSLLPPGGDQPQHF
j_call: TRBJ1-3; d_call: -; v_call: TRBV29-1; clone_size: -; cdr3_nt: TGCAGCGTTGTTTTAAACAGCCCAACGGATGGAAACACCATATATTTT; cdr3_aa: CSVVLNSPTDGNTIYF
j_call: TRBJ1-2; d_call: TRBD1; v_call: TRBV6-1; clone_size: -; cdr3_nt: TGTGCCAGCAGTGACCCGGGACAGGGGGCGCGTGGCTACACCTTC; cdr3_aa: CASSDPGQGARGYTF
j_call: TRBJ2-7; d_call: -; v_call: TRBV7-9; clone_size: -; cdr3_nt: TGTGCCAGCAGCCCCACACAAGGGTCCTACGAGCAGTACTTC; cdr3_aa: CASSPTQGSYEQYF
j_call: TRBJ1-3; d_call: -; v_call: TRBV2; clone_size: -; cdr3_nt: TGTGCCAGCAGTGCACAGGAGGGCGGCGGAAACACCATATATTTT; cdr3_aa: CASSAQEGGGNTIYF
j_call: TRBJ2-2; d_call: -; v_call: TRBV19; clone_size: -; cdr3_nt: TGTGCCAGTAGTATGATACAGGGAACCGGGGAGCTGTTTTTT; cdr3_aa: CASSMIQGTGELFF
j_call: TRBJ2-5; d_call: -; v_call: TRBV25-1; clone_size: -; cdr3_nt: TGTGCCAGCAGTCAAGGCGGGCAAGAGACCCAGTACTTC; cdr3_aa: CASSQGGQETQYF
j_call: TRBJ2-3; d_call: -; v_call: TRBV7-2; clone_size: -; cdr3_nt: TGTGCCAGCAGCTTAATGGGGGAGTACACAGATACGCAGTATTTT; cdr3_aa: CASSLMGEYTDTQYF
j_call: TRBJ1-1; d_call: -; v_call: TRBV19; clone_size: -; cdr3_nt: TGTGCCAGTAGTATAGTCGGGGGCCAGAACACTGAAGCTTTCTTT; cdr3_aa: CASSIVGGQNTEAFF
j_call: TRBJ2-7; d_call: TRBD1; v_call: TRBV2; clone_size: -; cdr3_nt: TGTGCCAGCAGAGCCAACAGGGGATACGAGCAGTACTTC; cdr3_aa: CASRANRGYEQYF
j_call: TRBJ1-4; d_call: -; v_call: TRBV25-1; clone_size: -; cdr3_nt: TGTGCCAGCAGTGAAGCAGGGAATAATGAAAAACTGTTTTTT; cdr3_aa: CASSEAGNNEKLFF
j_call: TRBJ2-5; d_call: -; v_call: TRBV19; clone_size: once; cdr3_nt: TGTGCCAGTAGTTTCCAGTTTCAAGAGACCCAGTACTTC; cdr3_aa: CASSFQFQETQYF